The 21 T cell receptor beta chains below were found in one sample sequenced in a study of blood T cell repertoires in COVID-19. The method was immunoSEQ multiplex PCR; TCRdb's version includes in-frame clones alone and lacks a portion of them. The table includes 110,000 or so clones, around 83% detected once. The sequencing sample was made of peripheral blood. These receptors all stem from a woman between 55 and 75 years old with COVID-19, enrolled during active disease.

The chain links TRBV7-2 to TRBJ1-2, with TRBD1 identical over 10 bases. The CDR3 contains 16 residues. CDR1 SGHTA and CDR2 FQGNSA come from the germline V gene. V was pared by 0 bases and J by 8 bases, with 9 bases of the junction left unmatched. CDR3 loop: CASSLARGDRGEGYTF. The CDR3 DNA sequence: TGTGCCAGCAGCTTAGCGCGGGGGGACAGGGGAGAAGGCTACACCTTC.

This sequence joins TRBV3-1 (or the pseudogene TRBV3-2) and TRBJ1-4; TRBD1 agrees at 10 bases. Trimming took 4 bases from V and 8 from J; bases not matched to a gene: 4. Germline V lookup: CDR1 LGHDT, CDR2 YNNKEL (reference sequence). The CDR3 totals 14 residues. The CDR3 sequence is CASSPTGGSEKLFF. The CDR3 coding sequence is TGTGCCAGCAGCCCGACAGGGGGCTCGGAAAAACTGTTTTTT.

This chain links TRBV28 with TRBJ1-1; TRBD1 agrees at 9 bases. The V segment lost 3 bases and the J segment 5 bases; nucleotides outside the gene matches: 4. Germline-derived CDR1 and CDR2 are MDHEN and SYDVKM. There are 14 residues in the CDR3. The CDR3 loop is CASSLGTGLTEAFF. The CDR3 nucleotides read TGTGCCAGCAGTTTGGGGACAGGGCTTACTGAAGCTTTCTTT.

The CDR3 DNA follows: TGTGCCAGCAGCTTAGGGAGAGGGGGGGAGGAGACCCAGTACTTC. It translates to CASSLGRGGEETQYF. The V gene is TRBV7-2, the J gene TRBJ2-5; possible D gene TRBD2, 7 bases. The CDR3 spans 15 residues. The germline CDR1 and CDR2 sequences are SGHTA and FQGNSA. V lost 1 base and J 5 bases, leaving 14 bases between the germline ends. Full variable domain (missing parts from reference TRBV7-2 and TRBJ2-5): GAGVSQSPSNKVTEKGKDVELRCDPISGHTALYWYRQSLGQGLEFLIYFQGNSAPDKSGLPSDRFSAERTGGSVSTLTIQRTQQEDSAVYLCASSLGRGGEETQYFGPGTRLLVL.

This rearrangement joins TRBV7-9 to TRBJ1-1, with D possibly matching TRBD1 (6 bases). In germline, CDR1 is SEHNR, CDR2 FQNEAQ (reference sequence). Trimming cost V 2 bases and J 6 bases, with 19 bases left between them. The CDR3 has 16 amino acids. Here the CDR3 DNA reads TGTGCCAGCAGCTTAAGTGGTGTCAGGGGTGTACCTGAAGCTTTCTTT. Protein: CASSLSGVRGVPEAFF.

The chain carries TRBV2 and TRBJ2-5, with D unresolved. V lost 7 bases and J lost 5, with 20 bases in between. The length of the CDR3 is 15 residues. The germline gives CDR1 SNHLY, CDR2 FYNNEI. The CDR3 is CASTHSEARSETQYF. For the CDR3, the DNA is TGTGCCAGCACCCACTCCGAGGCCCGTTCCGAGACCCAGTACTTC.

The chain carries TRBV4-3 and TRBJ2-3; 9 nucleotides align to TRBD1. The germline V gene encodes CDR1 LGHNA and CDR2 YSLEER. CDR3 size: 16 residues. The trim removed 3 bases at V and 2 bases at J, leaving 6 bases unmatched. The CDR3 loop is CASSHSGTGNTDTQYF. CDR3 sequence (DNA): TGCGCCAGCAGCCATTCCGGGACAGGGAACACAGATACGCAGTATTTT.

The sample holds one count of this clone. This sequence joins TRBV18 and TRBJ2-2; D call uncertain. This CDR3 is 17 amino acids long. Between the trimmed V and J ends, which lost 3 bases and 0 bases, there was a span of 14 bases. Per germline, CDR1 KGHSH and CDR2 LQKENI. The CDR3 DNA is TGTGCCAGCTCACCCACAGTTAACAACGCGAACACCGGGGAGCTGTTTTTT. Its protein is CASSPTVNNANTGELFF. Based on the CDR3 plus reference TRBV18 and TRBJ2-2, the full variable domain is NAGVMQNPRHLVRRRGQEARLRCSPMKGHSHVYWYRQLPEEGLKFMVYLQKENIIDESGMPKERFSAEFPKEGPSILRIQQVVRGDSAAYFCASSPTVNNANTGELFFGEGSRLTVL.

V usage is TRBV2 and J usage is TRBJ1-3, with D maybe TRBD1 (6 bases). V gave up 4 bases and J gave up 1 base, with 8 bases separating them. The CDR3 spans 14 residues. Germline-derived CDR1 and CDR2 are SNHLY and FYNNEI. DNA of the CDR3: TGTGCCAGCAGTGGGACAGCTTCTGGAAACACCATATATTTT. It translates to CASSGTASGNTIYF.

In this sample, this clone turned up once. V and J are TRBV6-1 and TRBJ2-7; the D gene is possibly TRBD1 (5 bases). This CDR3 is 15 amino acids long. The ends were cut back, 1 base at V and 1 base at J, with 11 bases in the middle. Germline CDR1 and CDR2: MNHNS and SASEGT. CDR3 residues: CASSEVQGVSYEQYF. The CDR3 bases are TGTGCCAGCAGTGAAGTTCAGGGCGTATCCTACGAGCAGTACTTC.

This clone came up once. The CDR3 here is CASSHGQGGTYEQYF. CDR3 in DNA: TGTGCCAGCAGCCATGGACAGGGTGGAACCTACGAGCAGTACTTC. This sequence joins TRBV14 and TRBJ2-7; TRBD1 aligns across 8 bases. In germline, CDR1 is SGHDN, CDR2 FVKESK. V was clipped by 3 bases and J by 2 bases; unmatched bases: 6. The CDR3 runs to 15 residues.

V is TRBV6-2 or TRBV6-3 and J is TRBJ2-7; D uncertain. V lost 0 bases and J 2 bases, leaving 11 bases between the germline ends. The CDR3 runs 15 residues. Germline loops: CDR1 MNHEY, CDR2 SVGEGT. The CDR3 DNA reads TGTGCCAGCAGTTACTCGGCGACACTTCCCTACGAGCAGTACTTC. It is translated as CASSYSATLPYEQYF.

The chain is built from TRBV10-3 and TRBJ2-3; perhaps TRBD2 as D (5 bases). The CDR3 consists of 21 residues. The germline gives CDR1 ENHRY, CDR2 SYGVKD. Trimming left V 0 bases short and J 0 bases short, with 25 bases between. The CDR3 nucleotides read TGTGCCATCAGTGAGTCGTCCATCCAGTCCGAGGGTTTAGCAAGCACAGATACGCAGTATTTT. Translation gives CAISESSIQSEGLASTDTQYF.

The chain links TRBV3-1 (or the pseudogene TRBV3-2) to TRBJ2-7, with 8 nucleotides matching TRBD2. Germline V lookup: CDR1 LGHDT, CDR2 YNNKEL (reference sequence). The CDR3 extends over 12 amino acids. The V gene end was trimmed by 4 bases and the J gene end by 6 bases; junction bases not matched to a gene: 2. The chain's CDR3 is CASSPRGGEQYF. The CDR3, as DNA: TGTGCCAGCAGCCCCCGGGGGGGCGAGCAGTACTTC.

The chain recombines TRBV19 with TRBJ1-2, with D possibly being TRBD1 (5 bases). Germline CDR1 LNHDA, CDR2 SQIVND (reference sequence). Trimming took off 7 bases at V and 4 bases at J, with 10 bases between the two ends. The CDR3 is 12 amino acids. In DNA, the CDR3 is TGTGCCAGTAAGGAGGGGTTCTATGGCTACACCTTC. The encoded protein is CASKEGFYGYTF.

The chain links TRBV5-1 to TRBJ2-7; 7 nucleotides agree with TRBD1. The CDR3 spans 12 residues. CDR1 is SGHRS, CDR2 YFSETQ, per germline. V lost 3 bases to trimming and J lost 11 bases; unmatched junction nucleotides: 8. The CDR3 sequence is CASSSGRDSEYF. The CDR3 DNA reads as TGCGCCAGCAGCTCCGGCCGGGACAGCGAGTACTTC.

The chain employs TRBV27 and TRBJ2-2; TRBD1 aligns across 11 bases. The trim removed 5 bases at V and 4 bases at J, leaving 9 bases unmatched. Germline CDR1 reads MNHEY; CDR2 reads SMNVEV (reference sequence). The CDR3 contains 17 residues. The DNA for the CDR3 is TGTGCCAGCAGTAAAACCGGGACAGGGGGGATCACCGGGGAGCTGTTTTTT. Its translation: CASSKTGTGGITGELFF.

The genes are TRBV24-1 and TRBJ1-6; perhaps TRBD1 as D (6 bases). V lost 2 bases to trimming and J lost 0 bases, with 10 bases between them. This CDR3 spans 17 amino acids. Looked up from germline, CDR1 is KGHDR and CDR2 is SFDVKD. The CDR3 DNA is TGTGCCACCAGTGATTCAGGGGTAGCCTCCTATAATTCACCCCTCCACTTT. This gives the protein CATSDSGVASYNSPLHF.

The V gene is TRBV28, the J gene TRBJ2-7; maybe TRBD1 (5 bases). Between the trimmed V and J ends, which lost 0 bases and 8 bases, there was a span of 5 bases. The CDR3 consists of 11 residues. Germline V CDR1 and CDR2: MDHEN, SYDVKM. The CDR3 region is CASSLWGQQYF. The DNA for the CDR3 is TGTGCCAGCAGTTTATGGGGGCAGCAGTACTTC.

As DNA, the CDR3 is TGTGCCAGCAGCCCTTCTAGCGGGGGGCCCTACGAGCAGTACTTC. Its protein product is CASSPSSGGPYEQYF. V usage is TRBV7-3 and J usage is TRBJ2-7; 11 bases are a match to TRBD2. Losses at the gene ends were 5 bases for V and 2 bases for J; bases not matched to a gene: 5. Germline values: CDR1 SGHTA, CDR2 FQGTGA. CDR3 length: 15 amino acids.

This chain joins TRBV7-2 and TRBJ2-1; TRBD2 matches 10 bases. V was clipped by 8 bases and J by 7 bases; unmatched bases: 8. The V gene's germline CDR1 is SGHTA and CDR2 FQGNSA. The CDR3 is 14 amino acids. The chain's CDR3 is CASGLGLALNEQFF. The CDR3 DNA reads TGTGCCAGCGGACTGGGACTAGCGTTAAATGAGCAGTTCTTC.